Listed below are T cell receptor beta chains from one sample, sequenced in a study of CD8+ T cells in alopecia areata. TCRdb's copy holds only in-frame clones and misses some; the assay was immunoSEQ multiplex PCR. The table lists 55,000 to 65,000 clones, around 47% of them singletons. Input material: NKG2D-low CD8+ T cells sorted from blood. These receptors were collected from a human donor with alopecia areata. CDR3s include the opening cysteine and the closing phenylalanine or tryptophan. A D gene is named only where the DNA matches it firmly. Rows give clone size only sometimes, using once, few, many, or a class for an expanded clone.

D gene: -
J gene: TRBJ2-2
CDR3 length: 19
V gene: TRBV1
clone size: once
CDR3 protein: CTSSQGGPAGVTNTGELFF
CDR3 DNA: TGCACCAGCAGCCAAGGAGGTCCAGCGGGGGTAACGAACACCGGGGAGCTGTTTTTT

D gene: -
J gene: TRBJ2-1
CDR3 length: 13
V gene: TRBV27
clone size: -
CDR3 protein: CASSLTRKNEQFF
CDR3 DNA: TGTGCCAGCAGTCTGACAAGGAAGAATGAGCAGTTCTTC

D gene: -
J gene: TRBJ2-3
CDR3 length: 13
V gene: TRBV29-1
clone size: -
CDR3 protein: CSVAEIPTDTQYF
CDR3 DNA: TGCAGCGTGGCCGAGATACCCACAGATACGCAGTATTTT

D gene: TRBD1
J gene: TRBJ2-7
CDR3 length: 14
V gene: TRBV13
clone size: -
CDR3 protein: CASSLEGAAYEQYF
CDR3 DNA: TGTGCCAGCAGCTTAGAGGGGGCGGCCTACGAGCAGTACTTC

D gene: -
J gene: TRBJ2-3
CDR3 length: 15
V gene: TRBV4-3
clone size: -
CDR3 protein: CASSQDRQLGDTQYF
CDR3 DNA: TGCGCCAGCAGCCAAGATAGACAGCTAGGCGATACGCAGTATTTT

D gene: -
J gene: TRBJ1-1
CDR3 length: 16
V gene: TRBV2
clone size: -
CDR3 protein: CASSEALRAMNTEAFF
CDR3 DNA: TGTGCCAGCAGTGAAGCGCTTAGGGCTATGAACACTGAAGCTTTCTTT

D gene: -
J gene: TRBJ2-1
CDR3 length: 14
V gene: TRBV9
clone size: -
CDR3 protein: CASSVASRCNEQFF
CDR3 DNA: TGTGCCAGCAGCGTAGCGAGCCGTTGCAATGAGCAGTTCTTC

D gene: -
J gene: TRBJ2-5
CDR3 length: 17
V gene: TRBV5-1
clone size: -
CDR3 protein: CASSLARTTGLRETQYF
CDR3 DNA: TGCGCCAGCAGCTTGGCCAGGACAACTGGACTCCGGGAGACCCAGTACTTC

D gene: -
J gene: TRBJ2-5
CDR3 length: 14
V gene: TRBV9
clone size: -
CDR3 protein: CASSVDGVQETQYF
CDR3 DNA: TGTGCCAGCAGCGTAGATGGAGTCCAAGAGACCCAGTACTTC

D gene: TRBD2
J gene: TRBJ2-1
CDR3 length: 15
V gene: TRBV5-1
clone size: few
CDR3 protein: CASSLWASGPNEQFF
CDR3 DNA: TGCGCCAGCAGCTTGTGGGCTAGCGGACCCAATGAGCAGTTCTTC

D gene: -
J gene: TRBJ2-3
CDR3 length: 14
V gene: TRBV25-1
clone size: -
CDR3 protein: CASRRGRITDTQYF
CDR3 DNA: TGTGCCAGCCGGAGGGGTCGAATCACAGATACGCAGTATTTT

D gene: -
J gene: TRBJ2-2
CDR3 length: 11
V gene: TRBV30
clone size: -
CDR3 protein: CAWSIAGELFF
CDR3 DNA: TGTGCCTGGAGTATAGCCGGGGAGCTGTTTTTT

D gene: -
J gene: TRBJ2-7
CDR3 length: 13
V gene: TRBV5-1
clone size: -
CDR3 protein: CASSLMDSYEQYF
CDR3 DNA: TGCGCCAGCAGCTTGATGGACTCCTACGAGCAGTACTTC

D gene: TRBD2
J gene: TRBJ2-7
CDR3 length: 15
V gene: TRBV7-2
clone size: -
CDR3 protein: CASSLMSGGLYEQYF
CDR3 DNA: TGTGCCAGCAGCTTAATGTCGGGAGGGCTCTACGAGCAGTACTTC